The 17 T cell receptor beta chains in this list originate from one sample, sequenced in a study of cytomegalovirus exposure and HLA in healthy donors. Profiled with immunoSEQ multiplex PCR; TCRdb holds only in-frame clones, not every one. Seen here are tens of thousands of clones, approximately 95% observed once, and the top ten hold under 6.5%. The material sequenced was PBMCs. The receptors originated from a woman in her late teens or twenties in good health and CMV-seronegative.

The genes are TRBV5-6 and TRBJ1-1, with D perhaps TRBD1 (6 bases). The germline V gene has CDR1 SGHDT and CDR2 YYEEEE. Between the trimmed V and J ends, which lost 4 bases and 4 bases, there was a span of 11 bases. This CDR3 is 13 amino acids long. For the CDR3, the DNA is TGTGCCAGCAGCATCGGACAGAGCACTGAAGCTTTCTTT. Translation gives CASSIGQSTEAFF. Variable domain in full (rest from reference TRBV5-6 and TRBJ1-1): DAGVTQSPTHLIKTRGQQVTLRCSPKSGHDTVSWYQQALGQGPQFIFQYYEEEERQRGNFPDRFSGHQFPNYSSELNVNALLLGDSALYLCASSIGQSTEAFFGQGTRLTVV.

The gene calls are TRBV7-9 and TRBJ1-4; the D gene is possibly TRBD1 (6 bases). This CDR3 contains 16 residues. V gave up 5 bases and J gave up 2 bases, with 15 bases separating them. Germline CDR1 reads SEHNR; CDR2 reads FQNEAQ (reference sequence). The CDR3 DNA reads TGTGCCAGCAGCCCCTCCGTGGGGGCGACTAATGAAAAACTGTTTTTT. This gives the protein CASSPSVGATNEKLFF.

The chain uses TRBV19 and TRBJ1-1; no clear D gene. V lost 2 bases to trimming and J lost 2 bases, with 9 bases between them. CDR1 and CDR2 from the germline V gene are LNHDA and SQIVND (reference sequence). The CDR3 is 14 amino acids. The CDR3 spells CASSIQVPNTEAFF. For the CDR3, the DNA is TGTGCCAGTAGTATACAGGTCCCAAACACTGAAGCTTTCTTT.

This sequence joins TRBV6-4 and TRBJ2-1; TRBD2 matches 13 bases. CDR3 length: 14 residues. Unmatched junction bases numbered 3, after V lost 6 bases and J lost 7 bases. The germline V gene has CDR1 MRHNA and CDR2 SNTAGT. Written as DNA, the CDR3 is TGTGCCAGCAGGAGACTAGCGGGGGGAAATGAGCAGTTCTTC. Protein: CASRRLAGGNEQFF.

The chain combines TRBV30 with TRBJ1-1; D possibly corresponds to TRBD1 (6 bases). The germline CDR1 and CDR2 sequences are GTSNPN and SVGIG (reference sequence). Trimming removed 8 bases from V and 7 bases from J, with 14 bases in between. The CDR3 runs 11 residues. The CDR3 loop reads CASLKGVEAFF. In DNA form, the CDR3 reads TGTGCCAGCCTGAAGGGGGTTGAAGCTTTCTTT.

The CDR3 protein is CASSLIAGGVHNEQFF. DNA for the CDR3: TGTGCCAGCAGTTTGATAGCGGGGGGGGTCCACAATGAGCAGTTCTTC. The chain carries TRBV6-4 and TRBJ2-1, with 11 bases aligning to TRBD2. The ends lost 5 bases at V and 5 bases at J; junction bases unmatched: 8. The CDR3 is made up of 16 amino acids. Germline V gene sequence: CDR1 MRHNA, CDR2 SNTAGT.

In its sample, this clone was seen a few times. V and J are TRBV5-3 and TRBJ1-5; TRBD1 aligns across 10 bases. TRBV5-3 is annotated as an ORF whose role is uncertain. The CDR3 loop spans 19 amino acids. V shed 1 base and J 0 bases; nucleotides not matched to a gene: 10. For the CDR3, the DNA is TGTGCCAGAAGCTTGATCGGACAGGGGGGAAATTATAGCAATCAGCCCCAGCATTTT. It translates to CARSLIGQGGNYSNQPQHF.

The chain links TRBV27 to TRBJ1-1; TRBD1 might be the D (6 bases). Per germline, CDR1 MNHEY and CDR2 SMNVEV (reference sequence). The ends were cut back, 5 bases at V and 4 bases at J, with 20 bases in the middle. CDR3 length equals 16 residues. CDR3 sequence (DNA): TGTGCCAGCAGTAGCCCCAGCGGGAGGGGGGGCACTGAAGCTTTCTTT. Amino acid sequence: CASSSPSGRGGTEAFF.

J is TRBJ2-7 and V is TRBV7-8; D possibly corresponds to TRBD1 (5 bases). This CDR3 contains 15 residues. Trimming shortened V by 5 bases and J by 4 bases, and 18 bases separated the two germline ends. Germline CDR1 reads SGHVS; CDR2 reads FQNEAQ. The CDR3 DNA reads TGTGCCAGCAGCCCCTTGGGGCAGGCCTTTTACGAGCAGTACGTC. Translation: CASSPLGQAFYEQYV.

CDR3 bases: TGTGCCAGCAGCGTAGGACCAGGATCCTACGAGCAGTACTTC. The encoded protein is CASSVGPGSYEQYF. The J gene is TRBJ2-7, the V gene TRBV9; D not resolved. Per the germline V gene, CDR1 is SGDLS and CDR2 is YYNGEE. V dropped 0 bases and J dropped 1 base, with 8 bases sitting between them. This CDR3 is built from 14 residues.

The chain is built from TRBV7-2 and TRBJ2-7; 12 bases agree with TRBD2. V lost 3 bases and J lost 3; bases outside the gene matches: 6. This CDR3 region has 16 residues. Germline values: CDR1 SGHTA, CDR2 FQGNSA. CDR3 sequence: CASSLRLAGDNYEQYF. DNA for the CDR3: TGTGCCAGCAGCTTGCGACTAGCGGGGGACAACTACGAGCAGTACTTC.

The J gene is TRBJ2-1, the V gene TRBV19; the D gene is possibly TRBD2 (6 bases). Trimming removed 6 bases at V and 3 bases at J, with 12 bases between. CDR3 length equals 14 residues. Per the germline V gene, CDR1 is LNHDA and CDR2 is SQIVND (reference sequence). The CDR3 coding sequence is TGTGCCAGTAGGTTAGCGGTCCTCTACAATGAGCAGTTCTTC. Translation: CASRLAVLYNEQFF.

This chain joins TRBV15 and TRBJ2-2, with 12 bases lining up with TRBD2. This CDR3 is built from 14 residues. Trimming at V came to 9 bases and at J to 4 bases, leaving 3 bases not matched to a gene. Germline values: CDR1 LNHNV, CDR2 YYDKDF (reference sequence). In DNA, the CDR3 is TGTGCCACGACTAGCGGGAGCCCCACCGGGGAGCTGTTTTTT. Its translation is CATTSGSPTGELFF.

V and J are TRBV7-2 and TRBJ1-5; no definite D call. V lost 2 bases, J lost 3 bases, and 11 bases lay in between. The CDR3 has 15 amino acids. From germline, CDR1 is SGHTA and CDR2 FQGNSA. The CDR3 nucleotides are TGTGCCAGCAGCTTAAGTCAACTCCCCAATCAGCCCCAGCATTTT. Its protein is CASSLSQLPNQPQHF.

This sequence joins TRBV19 and TRBJ1-1, with a possible D match to TRBD1 (5 bases). Germline CDR1 reads LNHDA; CDR2 reads SQIVND (reference sequence). V lost 3 bases and J 4 bases, leaving 15 bases between the germline ends. The CDR3 is 15 residues long. CDR3 in DNA: TGTGCCAGTAGTATGCCCGGGGGAGGGAGCACTGAAGCTTTCTTT. Residues: CASSMPGGGSTEAFF.

The genes are TRBV7-9 and TRBJ1-5; TRBD1 is a possible D gene (5 bases). Germline assignment: CDR1 SEHNR and CDR2 FQNEAQ (reference sequence). The CDR3 loop spans 16 amino acids. V was cut by 5 bases and J by 0 bases, with 14 bases left in between. Here the CDR3 DNA reads TGTGCCAGCAGCCTCGGGGGAAAACCTAGCAATCAGCCCCAGCATTTT. As protein: CASSLGGKPSNQPQHF.

The chain recombines TRBV11-2 with TRBJ2-5, with D tentatively TRBD1 (5 bases). CDR1 is SGHAT and CDR2 is FQNNGV in the germline V gene. V was cut by 1 base and J by 5 bases, with 14 bases left in between. The CDR3 loop spans 15 amino acids. DNA of the CDR3: TGTGCCAGCAGCTTAGGGGGCAGGAGATCCGAGACCCAGTACTTC. Translation: CASSLGGRRSETQYF.